The source of this TCR beta chain is a study of T cell changes during pregnancy in multiple sclerosis. The method was immunoSEQ multiplex PCR; TCRdb's version includes in-frame clones alone and lacks a portion of them. The sample shows around 92,000 clones, over 85% of them seen only once. The sequenced sample was peripheral blood, obtained after pregnancy. The receptor comes from a female donor with multiple sclerosis, enrolled in a pregnancy study.

The CDR3 here is CASSLAVGRGIVLNTEAFF. CDR3 coding DNA: TGTGCCAGCAGCTTGGCCGTCGGCAGGGGGATTGTCTTGAACACTGAAGCTTTCTTT. V is TRBV5-8 and J is TRBJ1-1, with 7 nucleotides matching TRBD1. V shed 0 bases and J 0 bases; nucleotides not matched to a gene: 14. This CDR3 is built from 19 residues. From germline, CDR1 is SGHTS and CDR2 YDEGEE.